This T cell receptor (beta chain) was obtained from a study of shared clonotypes between healthy human individuals. The protocol was immunoSEQ multiplex PCR, while the TCRdb copy is restricted to in-frame clones and leaves out a portion. The profile shows a few hundred thousand clones, 60% to 70% of them singletons. Study-wide points: Non-shared clonotypes had lower generation probabilities than those shared by all four donors.

Details on this clone: The antigen is undetermined.

Material: memory CD4+ T cells sorted from blood. Subset: CD45RA-negative fraction. The clonotype originates from a man aged 25 to 40 in good health.

The CDR3 sequence: CSAGGQETQYF. DNA for the CDR3: TGCAGTGCAGGGGGCCAAGAGACCCAGTACTTC. The genes are TRBV20-1 and TRBJ2-5; maybe TRBD1 (6 bases). This CDR3 contains 11 residues. Trimming took off 6 bases at V and 1 base at J, with 6 bases between the two ends. CDR1 and CDR2 (germline): DFQATT, SNEGSKA (reference sequence).